This T cell receptor beta chain is drawn from a study of cytomegalovirus exposure and HLA in healthy donors. Study findings and constraints: The records held CMV serostatus as the only immune exposure information. Researchers reported in a later analysis that common viral pathogens appeared linked to several top clusters.

Remarks on this clone: Its antigen is undetermined.

Primers: 60 Vbeta forward and 13 Jbeta reverse. TCRdb keeps only in-frame clones here, not all; method: immunoSEQ multiplex PCR. This sample lists 65,000 to 95,000 clones; its ten largest clones have about 4.2%. The CDR3 extends over 13 amino acids. The germline gives CDR1 SQVTM, CDR2 ANQGSEA. V was cut by 2 bases and J by 5 bases, with 12 bases left in between. The origin of this receptor is a man under 40 in good health and CMV-seronegative. The sequencing input was PBMCs. The V gene is TRBV29-1, the J gene TRBJ1-1, with D maybe TRBD1 (5 bases). CDR3 DNA: TGCAGCGTTGAACGCACCCGGGGGACTGAAGCTTTCTTT. Amino acid sequence: CSVERTRGTEAFF.